This TCR beta chain emerged from a study of blood T cell repertoires in COVID-19. Original handling: Quantification of nucleated cells was approximated via reference gene primer amplification. Produced via immunoSEQ multiplex PCR; TCRdb's table is partial and in-frame only. Clonal size and the V and J genes are those of that table, whereas D and trimming came from the DNA. The sample shows more than 85,000 clones, around 79% of them seen only once. V was clipped by 6 bases and J by 3 bases; unmatched bases: 18. This CDR3 has 19 amino acids. Germline CDR1 reads KGHSH; CDR2 reads LQKENI. Source material: peripheral blood. This chain joins TRBV18 and TRBJ2-4; 9 bases are shared with TRBD1. The TCR was taken from a woman of 80 years or more with active or convalescent COVID-19. CDR3 nucleotide sequence: TGTGCCAGCTCGACACAGGGGGCGCAAGGACAGGTCGGCAAAAACATTCAGTACTTC. Translating it yields CASSTQGAQGQVGKNIQYF.